The clone carrying this T cell receptor (beta chain) was seen once. The record originates from a study of blood T cell repertoires in COVID-19. Study-level background: The study drew acute and convalescent COVID-19 samples from the United States, Italy and Spain. The cDNA or gDNA used as material had been derived from T cells, B-cell-depleted T cells, or PBMCs.

The length of the CDR3 is 15 residues. Germline loops: CDR1 MDHEN, CDR2 SYDVKM. The V segment lost 5 bases and the J segment 4 bases; nucleotides outside the gene matches: 7. Study processing details: Estimation of nucleated cell counts was performed using reference gene primer amplification. Assay: immunoSEQ multiplex PCR; the TCRdb copy retains only in-frame clones and omits some. The DNA was the basis for D and trimming; V, J and clone size are from that table. This sample has roughly 99,000 clones; around 88% occur once, and the top ten carry 6.8%. Sequencing was carried out using peripheral blood. This sequence originates from a man aged 50-60 years with active or convalescent COVID-19. The chain links TRBV28 to TRBJ1-5, with 8 bases aligning to TRBD1. CDR3 residues: CASSHRTGINQPQHF. In DNA form, the CDR3 reads TGTGCCAGCAGTCATCGGACAGGGATAAATCAGCCCCAGCATTTT. Full variable domain (rest looked up from reference TRBV28 and TRBJ1-5): DVKVTQSSRYLVKRTGEKVFLECVQDMDHENMFWYRQDPGLGLRLIYFSYDVKMKEKGDIPEGYSVSREKKERFSLILESASTNQTSMYLCASSHRTGINQPQHFGDGTRLSIL.